One T cell receptor (beta chain) is described in this entry. Its antigen is unknown. The data were taken from a study of T cells in Graves' hyperthyroidism and ophthalmopathy. Patients were excluded for uncontrolled infection, other autoimmune disease, pregnancy or lactation. Overall study findings and caveats: Most thyroid clonotypes with frequency above 0.001 were detected in blood.

Looked up from germline, CDR1 is LGHNA and CDR2 is YSLEER. V gave up 4 bases and J gave up 0 bases, with 9 bases separating them. This CDR3 comprises 14 residues. Amplification of TCR beta CDR3 regions used RNA as the template. With the HTBI primer set, the TCR CDR3 went through a first round of RT-PCR. Via MiXCR, TCRdb re-called the multiplex PCR reads, giving one row per CDR3 protein. The table shows hundreds of thousands of distinct CDR3 sequences, with under 45% occurring only once. This receptor was obtained from a woman between 40 and 55 years old with Graves' hyperthyroidism. Material: blood. V usage is TRBV4-3 and J usage is TRBJ1-1, with TRBD1 as a possible D gene (5 bases). CDR3 region: CASSRGVVNTEAFF. The CDR3 DNA reads as TGCGCCAGCAGCCGGGGGGTGGTGAACACTGAAGCTTTCTTT.